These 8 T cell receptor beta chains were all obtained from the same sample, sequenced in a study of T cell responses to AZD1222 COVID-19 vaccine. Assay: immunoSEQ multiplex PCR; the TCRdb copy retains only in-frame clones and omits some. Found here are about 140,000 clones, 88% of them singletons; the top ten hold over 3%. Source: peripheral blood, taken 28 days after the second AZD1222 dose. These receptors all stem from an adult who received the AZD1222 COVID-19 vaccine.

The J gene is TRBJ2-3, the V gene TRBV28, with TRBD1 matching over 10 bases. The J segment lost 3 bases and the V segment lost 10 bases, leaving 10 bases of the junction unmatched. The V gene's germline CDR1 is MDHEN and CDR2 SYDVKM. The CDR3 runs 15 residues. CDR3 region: CATINGGQGTDTQYF. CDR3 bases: TGTGCCACCATAAACGGGGGACAGGGGACAGATACGCAGTATTTT.

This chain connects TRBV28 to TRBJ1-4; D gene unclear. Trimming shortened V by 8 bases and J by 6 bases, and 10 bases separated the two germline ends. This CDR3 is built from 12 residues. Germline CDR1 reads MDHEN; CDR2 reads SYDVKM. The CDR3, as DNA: TGTGCCAGCGGCGGTGACTATGAAAAACTGTTTTTT. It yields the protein CASGGDYEKLFF.

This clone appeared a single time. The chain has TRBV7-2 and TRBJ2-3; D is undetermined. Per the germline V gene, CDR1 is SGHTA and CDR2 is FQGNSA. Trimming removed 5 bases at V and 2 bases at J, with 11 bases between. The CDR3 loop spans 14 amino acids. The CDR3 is CASSPSRTTDTQYF. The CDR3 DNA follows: TGTGCCAGCAGCCCATCGCGGACCACAGATACGCAGTATTTT.

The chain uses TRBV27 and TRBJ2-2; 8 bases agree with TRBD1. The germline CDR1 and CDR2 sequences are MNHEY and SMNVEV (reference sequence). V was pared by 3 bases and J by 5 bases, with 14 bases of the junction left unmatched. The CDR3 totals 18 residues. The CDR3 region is CASSLPDDRGGKTGELFF. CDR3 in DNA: TGTGCCAGCAGTTTGCCAGACGACAGGGGAGGAAAAACCGGGGAGCTGTTTTTT.

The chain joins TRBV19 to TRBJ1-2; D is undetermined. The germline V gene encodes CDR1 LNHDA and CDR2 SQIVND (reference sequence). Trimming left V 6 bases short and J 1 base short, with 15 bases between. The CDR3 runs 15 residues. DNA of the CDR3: TGTGCCAGTAGCTCAACCTTGTGGGGTAACTATGGCTACACCTTC. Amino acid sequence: CASSSTLWGNYGYTF.

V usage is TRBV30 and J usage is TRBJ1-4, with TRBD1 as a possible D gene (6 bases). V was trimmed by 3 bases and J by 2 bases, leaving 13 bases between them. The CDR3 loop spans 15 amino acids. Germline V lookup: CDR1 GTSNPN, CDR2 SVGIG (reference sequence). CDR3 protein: CAWRPTGLTNEKLFF. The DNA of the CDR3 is TGTGCCTGGAGACCAACAGGGTTGACTAATGAAAAACTGTTTTTT.

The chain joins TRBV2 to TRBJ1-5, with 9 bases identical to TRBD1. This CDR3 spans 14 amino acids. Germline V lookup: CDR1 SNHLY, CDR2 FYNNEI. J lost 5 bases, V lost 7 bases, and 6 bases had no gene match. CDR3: CASIRDREDQPQHF. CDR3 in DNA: TGTGCCAGCATTCGGGACAGGGAAGATCAGCCCCAGCATTTT.

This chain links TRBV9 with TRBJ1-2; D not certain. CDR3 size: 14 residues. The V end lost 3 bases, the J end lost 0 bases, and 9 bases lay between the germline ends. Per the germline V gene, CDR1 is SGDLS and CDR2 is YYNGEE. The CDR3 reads CASSETIANYGYTF. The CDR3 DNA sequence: TGTGCCAGCAGCGAGACAATAGCTAACTATGGCTACACCTTC.